These 13 T cell receptor beta chains came from one sample sequenced in a study of regulatory T cells in long-lasting Graves disease. Time point of the sample: persistent/refractory GD, antithyroid drugs over 5 years with positive TRAb. With RNA extracted from PBMCs as input, the TCR library was made. Arm-PCR with iRepertoire HTBI primers amplified the CDR3 regions for these TCR beta libraries. TCRdb called the multiplex PCR reads again in MiXCR, with one record for every CDR3 protein. The sample has about 460,000 distinct CDR3 sequences; less than 25% are singletons. Specimen: peripheral blood mononuclear cells (PBMCs), collected when the disease was refractory, from a patient treated with antithyroid drugs. The origin of the receptors is a female donor with Graves disease.

The J gene is TRBJ2-2, the V gene TRBV5-1; 9 nucleotides line up with TRBD2. Germline loops: CDR1 SGHRS, CDR2 YFSETQ. There are 17 residues in the CDR3. J was trimmed by 3 bases and V by 2 bases; bases with no gene match: 8. The CDR3 nucleotides are TGCGCCAGCAGCTTACTTAGCGGGAGCGGAGACACCGGGGAGCTGTTTTTT. It yields the protein CASSLLSGSGDTGELFF.

There are a few counts of this clonotype. The CDR3 here is CASSHPPRGPNTEAFF. In DNA form, the CDR3 reads TGTGCCAGCAGCCATCCTCCGCGGGGGCCTAACACTGAAGCTTTCTTT. The V call is TRBV14, the J call TRBJ1-1; TRBD1 is a possible D gene (6 bases). The CDR3 contains 16 residues. Germline loops: CDR1 SGHDN, CDR2 FVKESK. Trimming took off 3 bases at V and 2 bases at J, with 16 bases between the two ends. The full variable domain, completed using reference TRBV14 and TRBJ1-1, is EAGVTQFPSHSVIEKGQTVTLRCDPISGHDNLYWYRRVMGKEIKFLLHFVKESKQDESGMPNNRFLAERTGGTYSTLKVQPAELEDSGVYFCASSHPPRGPNTEAFFGQGTRLTVV.

This clonotype was picked up many times. The chain has TRBV7-9 and TRBJ1-1; 7 nucleotides line up with TRBD1. The CDR3 has 12 residues. Trimming at V came to 5 bases and at J to 6 bases, leaving 3 bases not matched to a gene. Germline V gene lookup returns CDR1 SEHNR and CDR2 FQNEAQ (reference sequence). In DNA, the CDR3 is TGTGCCAGCAGCGAAGGACAGGCTGAAGCTTTCTTT. Translating gives CASSEGQAEAFF.

Remarks on this clonotype: Compared with germline, one end of the junction differs, possibly owing to a read error. The gene calls are TRBV25-1 and TRBJ2-1; no firm D call. Germline CDR1 reads MGHDK; CDR2 reads SYGVNS. The CDR3 covers 13 residues. The CDR3 DNA reads as TGTGCCAGCAGTGATACATTCTACGATGAGCAGTTCTTC. Protein product: CASSDTFYDEQFF.

This clonotype appeared many times. CDR3 nucleotides: TGTGCCAGCAGAGACCCGGGACTTAGCTCTGGGGCCAACGTCCTGACTTTC. Amino acid sequence: CASRDPGLSSGANVLTF. The chain joins TRBV6-2 or TRBV6-3 to TRBJ2-6; TRBD2 might be the D (6 bases). The CDR3 loop spans 17 amino acids. V lost 6 bases, J lost 0 bases, and 15 bases lay in between. The germline gives CDR1 MNHEY, CDR2 SVGEGT.

This clonotype was detected ten times or more. The rearrangement uses TRBV28 and TRBJ1-2; TRBD1 matches 7 bases. CDR3 size: 11 residues. Per the germline V gene, CDR1 is MDHEN and CDR2 is SYDVKM. After removal of 10 bases from V and 5 bases from J, the junction contained 4 bases not matched to a gene. In nucleotides, the CDR3 is TGTGCCACGGACAGGCTTTATGGCTACACCTTC. Amino acids: CATDRLYGYTF.

On this clonotype itself: A read error is possible here, since a much larger clone lies one base away. The V and J genes are TRBV6-1 and TRBJ1-2, with D perhaps TRBD1 (5 bases). Germline V lookup: CDR1 MNHNS, CDR2 SASEGT. V gave up 6 bases and J gave up 4 bases, with 27 bases separating them. The CDR3 has 18 amino acids. CDR3 residues: CASRSPWGGGGMGYGYTF. The CDR3 DNA sequence: TGTGCCAGCAGATCTCCCTGGGGTGGCGGGGGTATGGGCTATGGCTACACCTTC.

This clonotype occurred many times. This chain links TRBV24-1 with TRBJ1-2; D perhaps matches TRBD1 (6 bases). The CDR3 loop spans 13 amino acids. Germline-derived CDR1 and CDR2 are KGHDR and SFDVKD. V dropped 7 bases and J dropped 9 bases, with 17 bases sitting between them. CDR3 protein: CATSPRGTESYTF. The CDR3 bases are TGTGCCACCAGCCCAAGGGGGACTGAGAGCTACACCTTC.

The V and J genes are TRBV20-1 and TRBJ2-3; TRBD1 might be the D (6 bases). This CDR3 has 15 amino acids. The ends were cut back, 0 bases at V and 4 bases at J, with 14 bases in the middle. CDR1 is DFQATT and CDR2 is SNEGSKA in the germline V gene (reference sequence). The CDR3: CSARELKGVADTQYF. CDR3 nucleotide sequence: TGCAGTGCTAGAGAACTTAAGGGGGTAGCAGATACGCAGTATTTT.

This clonotype was seen many times. The rearrangement uses TRBV6-1 and TRBJ1-2; perhaps TRBD1 as D (6 bases). Germline V gene lookup returns CDR1 MNHNS and CDR2 SASEGT. Trimming stripped 3 bases from V and 6 bases from J, with 17 bases between. The CDR3 has 15 amino acids. The CDR3: CASSDSMARGDGYTF. CDR3 bases: TGTGCCAGCAGTGATTCCATGGCCAGGGGCGATGGCTACACCTTC.

The chain links TRBV19 to TRBJ1-2, with 7 bases fitting TRBD1. Germline CDR1 and CDR2: LNHDA and SQIVND (reference sequence). CDR3 length: 13 residues. V lost 3 bases and J lost 4; bases outside the gene matches: 2. Written as DNA, the CDR3 is TGTGCCAGTAGTATGAGGGACAGCTATGGCTACACCTTC. Protein product: CASSMRDSYGYTF.

This clonotype was seen ten or more times. The V gene is TRBV6-2 or TRBV6-3, the J gene TRBJ2-7; either TRBD1 or TRBD2 may supply D (5 bases each). Germline-derived CDR1 and CDR2 are MNHEY and SVGEGT. CDR3 length: 13 residues. Trimming removed 6 bases from V and 3 bases from J, with 12 bases in between. The CDR3 sequence: CASRAGTLYEQYF. CDR3 coding DNA: TGTGCCAGCAGAGCCGGGACGCTCTACGAGCAGTACTTC.

The chain is built from TRBV9 and TRBJ1-2, with 7 bases that match TRBD1. The V gene end was trimmed by 0 bases and the J gene end by 0 bases; junction bases not matched to a gene: 14. Per the germline V gene, CDR1 is SGDLS and CDR2 is YYNGEE. The CDR3 totals 19 residues. CDR3 sequence (DNA): TGTGCCAGCAGCGTAGATCACCGGGGGACAGCCTCAGCTAACTATGGCTACACCTTC. This codes for CASSVDHRGTASANYGYTF.